This T cell receptor beta chain derives from a study of blood T cell repertoires in COVID-19. Losses at the gene ends were 6 bases for V and 6 bases for J; bases not matched to a gene: 12. CDR1 and CDR2 from the germline V gene are MNHEY and SVGAGI. The CDR3 totals 15 residues. The protocol was immunoSEQ multiplex PCR, while the TCRdb copy is restricted to in-frame clones and leaves out a portion. The sample includes about 200,000 clones, approximately 89% of them seen just once. The sequenced sample was PBMCs or T cells enriched from blood (not recorded which). This chain joins TRBV6-5 and TRBJ2-7; 9 bases are shared with TRBD1. The clonotype comes from a woman in her 30s with acute COVID-19. Here the CDR3 DNA reads TGTGCCAGCAGCCCATCCCCGGGACAGGGAGGCGAGCAGTACTTC. This sequence encodes CASSPSPGQGGEQYF.